This record concerns one T cell receptor beta chain sequence. Its antigen remains unknown. V shed 4 bases and J shed 11 bases, with 26 bases lying between them. There are 16 residues in the CDR3. CDR1 MNHNS and CDR2 SASEGT come from the germline V gene. The data stem from a study of identical twins. General observations from the study: Out-of-frame alpha sequences common to twins exhibited an excess of low generation probability. Excess sharing between twins was weaker in beta out-of-frame sequences. Out-of-frame TCR alpha sharing observed in monozygotic twins exceeded model estimates. It was cross-sectional statistical analysis, not following the same donors, that the conclusions relied on.

TCRdb called the 5' RACE reads again in MiXCR, with one record for every CDR3 protein. This table has more than 1.5 million distinct CDR3 sequences, about 31% appearing once. The specimen sequenced was cord blood. The TCR comes from a newborn girl in good health. The chain employs TRBV6-1 and TRBJ2-5; a possible D gene is TRBD1 (5 bases). CDR3 region: CASSGLQGHGRNGQYF. The CDR3 DNA is TGTGCCAGCAGTGGACTCCAAGGACACGGTAGGAATGGGCAGTACTTC.